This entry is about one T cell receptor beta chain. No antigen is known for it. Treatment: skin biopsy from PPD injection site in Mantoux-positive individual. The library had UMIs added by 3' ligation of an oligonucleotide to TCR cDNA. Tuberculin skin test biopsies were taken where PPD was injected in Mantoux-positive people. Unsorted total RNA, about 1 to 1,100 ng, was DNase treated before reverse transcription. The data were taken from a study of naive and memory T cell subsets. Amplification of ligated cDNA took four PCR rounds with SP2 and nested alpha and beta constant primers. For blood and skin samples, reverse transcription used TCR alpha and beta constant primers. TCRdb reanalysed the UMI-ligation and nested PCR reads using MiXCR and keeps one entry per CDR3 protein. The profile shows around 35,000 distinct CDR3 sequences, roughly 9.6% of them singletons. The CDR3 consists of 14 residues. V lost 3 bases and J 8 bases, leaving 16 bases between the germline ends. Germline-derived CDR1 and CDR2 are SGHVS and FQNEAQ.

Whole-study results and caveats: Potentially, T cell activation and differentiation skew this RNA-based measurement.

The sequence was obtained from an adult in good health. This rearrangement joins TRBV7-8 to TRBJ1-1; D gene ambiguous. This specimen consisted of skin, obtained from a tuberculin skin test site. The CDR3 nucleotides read TGTGCCAGCAGCTTCGGGTTGAGTACCTTAGAAGCTTTCTTT. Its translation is CASSFGLSTLEAFF.